This TCR beta chain was sequenced in a study of shared clonotypes between healthy human individuals. The study, taken as a whole, reports: Limited genetic and exposure-history diversity came from having few donors.

V was trimmed by 3 bases and J by 0 bases, leaving 9 bases between them. The germline gives CDR1 MRHNA, CDR2 SNTAGT. The CDR3 extends over 16 amino acids. Using immunoSEQ multiplex PCR, the repertoire was profiled, and TCRdb retains in-frame clones only, with some absent. Of about 110,000 clones detected, around 71% appear once; the ten largest clones hold roughly 24%. As concerns this clone: Its antigen is still unknown.

The V call is TRBV6-4, the J call TRBJ2-6; D possibly matches TRBD1 or TRBD2 (5 bases each). The sequencing sample was made of memory CD8+ T cells sorted from blood. This sample's subset: CD45RO+ cells pooled with CCR7-negative TemRA cells. The clonotype originates from a woman aged 30 to 39 in good health. In DNA form, the CDR3 reads TGTGCCAGCAGTGAGGGGACCGGCTCTGGGGCCAACGTCCTGACTTTC. This codes for CASSEGTGSGANVLTF.